This TCR beta chain was retrieved from a study of Graves' ophthalmopathy and Graves' hyperthyroidism. Study outcomes and limitations: The authors also found most expanded thyroid clonotypes above 0.001 frequency in blood.

This clonotype was detected only a few times. Its antigen is currently unknown. Stable hyperthyroidism denotes an absence of ophthalmopathy throughout 18 months of follow-up. Aged 18 to 65, the patients with hyperthyroidism had under 2 months' duration and were newly diagnosed. Out of about 10 ml of fresh peripheral blood, PBMCs were obtained. RNA transcripts served as template for amplifying TCR beta CDR3 sequences. RT-PCR with HTBI primers came first, then second-round multiplex PCR. MiXCR, applied by TCRdb to the multiplex PCR reads, yields one record per CDR3 protein. The table shows about 620,000 distinct CDR3 sequences, with 22% occurring only once. This CDR3 has 16 amino acids. After removal of 0 bases from V and 5 bases from J, the junction contained 6 bases not matched to a gene. Germline-derived CDR1 and CDR2 are KGHSH and LQKENI.

This chain uses TRBV18 with TRBJ1-1, with 10 bases fitting TRBD1. The sample consisted of peripheral blood. This TCR was recovered from a woman aged 18 to 35 with stable Graves' hyperthyroidism. Some clones in this sample may be carry-over from other donors' samples. CDR3 sequence: CASSPPGSGQGTEAFF. Written as DNA, the CDR3 is TGTGCCAGCTCACCACCGGGCTCGGGACAGGGGACTGAAGCTTTCTTT.